These T cell receptor delta chains were read from a single sample in a study of gamma-delta T cells after stem cell transplantation. TCRdb re-called the RT-PCR reads with CATT. This sample has roughly 15,000 delta-chain clones, with approximately 32% found just once. Sequencing input: gamma-delta T cells. These TCRs come from a human donor. It is not recorded whose cells these are; they may come from a transplant donor. The CDR3 runs from the conserved cysteine through the conserved F or W. D genes are given only for firm matches. The size of a clone is reported for some rows only, either as once, few or many, or as a class for expanded clones.

-	TRDV2	TRDD3	20	TRDJ1	CACDTVRYWGIQRGTDKLIF	TGTGCCTGTGACACCGTGAGGTACTGGGGGATACAGAGGGGGACCGATAAACTCATCTTT
-	TRDV1	TRDD3	23	TRDJ1	CALGEPSQGQPQYWGIRFDKLIF	TGTGCTCTTGGGGAACCCTCACAGGGGCAGCCCCAGTACTGGGGGATACGCTTTGATAAACTCATCTTT
few	TRDV1	TRDD3	20	TRDJ1	CALGPEVVLGDTRDTDKLIF	TGTGCTCTTGGGCCGGAAGTGGTACTGGGGGATACTCGAGACACCGATAAACTCATCTTT
few	TRDV2	TRDD3	18	TRDJ3	CACDRGDTSSWDTRQMFF	TGTGCCTGTGATAGGGGGGATACCAGCTCCTGGGACACCCGACAGATGTTTTTC
-	TRDV1	TRDD2	19	TRDJ1	CAIGARGSSYQGYTDKLIF	TGTGCTATTGGGGCCCGGGGGTCTTCCTACCAGGGGTACACCGATAAACTCATCTTT
-	TRDV2	TRDD3	19	TRDJ3	CACDMVLGDTAWDTRQMFF	TGTGCCTGTGACATGGTACTGGGGGATACGGCCTGGGACACCCGACAGATGTTTTTC
-	TRDV1	-	18	TRDJ1	CALGERSILRLYTDKLIF	TGTGCTCTTGGGGAACGGTCGATTCTTCGTTTGTACACCGATAAACTCATCTTT
-	TRDV2	-	18	TRDJ1	CACDTGRRGPWYTDKLIF	TGTGCCTGTGACACCGGCCGACGGGGGCCCTGGTACACCGATAAACTCATCTTT
few	TRDV2	TRDD3	18	TRDJ3	CACDTGGYASWDTRQMFF	TGTGCCTGTGACACGGGGGGATACGCGTCCTGGGACACCCGACAGATGTTTTTC
-	TRDV3	TRDD3	19	TRDJ4	CAPSLRTPPWGTLARPLIF	TGTGCCCCATCCCTTCGTACGCCACCCTGGGGGACCTTGGCCAGACCCCTGATCTTT
few	TRDV1	TRDD3	21	TRDJ1	CALGERPTTGGSPSYTDKLIF	TGTGCTCTTGGGGAACGTCCTACTACTGGGGGATCTCCCTCGTACACCGATAAACTCATCTTT
medium-sized	TRDV2	-	19	TRDJ2	CACDTPNSSRGALTAQLFF	TGTGCCTGTGACACTCCAAATTCCTCTCGGGGAGCTTTGACAGCACAACTCTTCTTT
-	TRDV3	TRDD3	22	TRDJ1	CAFVFGTLPSKEVGDTPDKLIF	TGTGCCTTTGTATTTGGGACACTTCCCTCAAAAGAGGTGGGGGATACTCCCGATAAACTCATCTTT
few	TRDV2	-	15	TRDJ1	CASQRGGSYTDKLIF	TGTGCCTCCCAGCGTGGGGGCTCTTACACCGATAAACTCATCTTT
-	TRDV2	TRDD3	20	TRDJ3	CACDTVLGDTPSCDTRQMFF	TGTGCCTGTGACACCGTACTGGGGGATACGCCCTCCTGTGACACCCGACAGATGTTTTTC
few	TRDV3	TRDD3	23	TRDJ3	CAFFGPTSLGGILSSWDTRQMFF	TGTGCCTTTTTCGGCCCCACGAGCTTGGGGGGGATACTCAGCTCCTGGGACACCCGACAGATGTTTTTC